The subject of this entry is one TCR beta chain. The antigen is not known. The naive CD8 subset, CD45RO-negative cells positively selected for CCR7, excluded terminally differentiated effector memory CD45RA+ cells. Researchers divided each subset's genomic DNA evenly across several immunoSEQ plates. Data came from immunoSEQ multiplex PCR; TCRdb stores just in-frame clones and leaves some out. The table includes about 2 million clones, about 95% detected once. This sample is part of a study of shared clonotypes between healthy human individuals. About the research overall: Three plates were used per donor for CD4 naive, three for CD4 memory, two for CD8 naive and one for CD8 memory.

Study observations and caveats: Richness estimates generally favored naive over memory subsets. The naive CD4 repertoires of a few donors were compared, and approximately 4.7% of clonotypes were shared.

This CDR3 spans 16 amino acids. Trimming shortened V by 3 bases and J by 0 bases, and 9 bases separated the two germline ends. Germline CDR1 and CDR2: PRHDT and FYEKMQ (reference sequence). Sequenced material: naive CD8+ T cells sorted from blood. The J gene is TRBJ1-6, the V gene TRBV13; D might be TRBD1 (5 bases). This TCR derives from a man younger than 35 in good health. The DNA of the CDR3 is TGTGCCAGCAGCTTCCAGGGTCGCTCCTATAATTCACCCCTCCACTTT. This gives the protein CASSFQGRSYNSPLHF.